These T cell receptor beta chains were read from a single sample in a study of T cell responses to AZD1222 COVID-19 vaccine. Using immunoSEQ multiplex PCR, the repertoire was profiled, and TCRdb retains in-frame clones only, with some absent. This table has more than 150,000 clones, under 95% appearing once. The input for sequencing was peripheral blood, taken 28 days after the second AZD1222 dose. All receptors derive from an adult who received the AZD1222 COVID-19 vaccine. The CDR3 runs from the conserved cysteine through the conserved F or W. The D gene is left open where the match is weak. Clone sizes are given selectively: once, few, many, or a class where the clone is expanded.

>-|TRBD1|TRBJ1-2|TRBV4-1
CASSQNLPRRTGAGGYTF
TGCGCCAGCAGCCAAAATCTGCCCAGGCGAACAGGGGCGGGGGGCTACACCTTC
>-|-|TRBJ2-7|TRBV19
CASSIDLDSYEQYF
TGTGCCAGTAGTATAGACCTGGACTCCTACGAGCAGTACTTC
>-|-|TRBJ1-2|TRBV2
CASRDSRSNYGYTF
TGTGCCAGCAGGGACTCCCGCTCTAACTATGGCTACACCTTC
>-|TRBD2|TRBJ2-1|TRBV28
CASVAGVFNEQFF
TGTGCCAGTGTAGCGGGGGTCTTCAATGAGCAGTTCTTC
>-|-|TRBJ1-4|TRBV12-3/TRBV12-4
CASGGATNEKLFF
TGTGCCAGCGGGGGGGCAACTAATGAAAAACTGTTTTTT
>-|TRBD1|TRBJ1-6|TRBV5-1
CASSLVTGHNSPLHF
TGCGCCAGCAGCTTGGTGACAGGGCATAATTCACCCCTCCACTTT
>-|-|TRBJ1-1|TRBV9
CASSVGSTRGNTEAFF
TGTGCCAGCAGCGTAGGTAGTACGCGGGGGAACACTGAAGCTTTCTTT
>-|-|TRBJ1-1|TRBV29-1
CSVQVQGIWTEAFF
TGCAGCGTCCAAGTTCAGGGGATATGGACTGAAGCTTTCTTT
>-|-|TRBJ2-1|TRBV6-4
CASSGSSYNEQFF
TGTGCCAGCAGCGGGAGCTCCTACAATGAGCAGTTCTTC
>-|-|TRBJ2-4|TRBV19
CASSIRGLAAKNIQYF
TGTGCCAGTAGCATTAGAGGCCTAGCGGCCAAAAACATTCAGTACTTC
>-|TRBD1|TRBJ1-5|TRBV10-3
CAISYRGTPHQPQHF
TGTGCCATCAGTTACAGGGGCACGCCCCATCAGCCCCAGCATTTT
>once|TRBD1|TRBJ1-1|TRBV30
CAWNTRAGGLNTEAFF
TGTGCCTGGAATACAAGGGCAGGGGGCTTGAACACTGAAGCTTTCTTT
>-|-|TRBJ2-5|TRBV18
CASSPSVPQETQYF
TGTGCCAGCTCACCTTCAGTTCCGCAAGAGACCCAGTACTTC
>-|-|TRBJ2-1|TRBV3-1/TRBV3-2
CASSQDSVSYNEQFF
TGTGCCAGCAGCCAAGACTCCGTTTCGTACAATGAGCAGTTCTTC
>-|-|TRBJ1-1|TRBV12-1
CASSFAPRGFVARMGITNTEAFF
TGTGCCAGCAGCTTTGCCCCAAGGGGATTCGTAGCCCGGATGGGCATTACGAACACTGAAGCTTTCTTT
>once|-|TRBJ2-3|TRBV5-1
CASSLSVTDTQYF
TGCGCCAGCAGCTTATCGGTCACAGATACGCAGTATTTT
>-|TRBD2|TRBJ2-1|TRBV11-3
CASSLTTSGPSYNEQFF
TGTGCCAGCAGCTTAACGACTAGCGGCCCCTCCTACAATGAGCAGTTCTTC
>-|-|TRBJ2-3|TRBV5-5
CASSQTGATDTQYF
TGTGCCAGCAGCCAGACCGGGGCCACAGATACGCAGTATTTT
>-|TRBD2|TRBJ2-1|TRBV4-3
CASSLMERGADEQFF
TGCGCCAGCAGCCTGATGGAGCGGGGGGCCGATGAGCAGTTCTTC
>-|TRBD2|TRBJ2-3|TRBV6-5
CASSGGRDTDTQYF
TGTGCCAGCAGCGGGGGGAGGGACACAGATACGCAGTATTTT
>once|-|TRBJ1-2|TRBV6-5
CASSGGGVPYGYTF
TGTGCCAGCAGCGGAGGGGGTGTACCCTATGGCTACACCTTC
>-|-|TRBJ2-2|TRBV7-8
CASTVSIGSGELFF
TGTGCCAGCACGGTTTCTATCGGGTCCGGGGAGCTGTTTTTT